This TCR beta chain was identified in a study of post-analysis software for immune sequencing data. The study's findings and limits: In patients, five or six TRBV segments were more frequent than in controls, with TRBV5-6, TRBV5-1 and TRBV20-1 among them.

A note on this clonotype: The antigen remains unidentified.

This CDR3 contains 15 residues. CDR1 and CDR2 (germline): SGHRS, YFSETQ. The V gene lost 3 bases and the J gene lost 0 bases, with 10 bases spanning the gap. Each TCR beta cDNA library carried unique molecular identifiers. In TCRdb, the PCR reads were re-called with MiXCR into one record per CDR3 protein. In the table there are hundreds of thousands of distinct CDR3 sequences, 25% to 30% of which are singletons. The chain combines TRBV5-1 with TRBJ1-5, with a tentative D call TRBD1 (5 bases). The sample consisted of blood. This TCR derives from a girl between 5 and 17 years old with multiple sclerosis. The chain's CDR3 is CASSWGGDSNQPQHF. The CDR3 DNA sequence: TGCGCCAGCAGCTGGGGGGGAGATAGCAATCAGCCCCAGCATTTT. The full variable domain, with the rest looked up from reference TRBV5-1 and TRBJ1-5, is KAGVTQTPRYLIKTRGQQVTLSCSPISGHRSVSWYQQTPGQGLQFLFEYFSETQRNKGNFPGRFSGRQFSNSRSEMNVSTLELGDSALYLCASSWGGDSNQPQHFGDGTRLSIL.